This is a list of T cell receptor beta chains from one sample in a study of cytomegalovirus exposure and HLA in healthy donors. Only in-frame clones appear in the TCRdb table, and some are missing; sequencing was by immunoSEQ multiplex PCR. The data hold more than 150,000 clones, with about 82% observed a single time. Sequenced sample: PBMCs. The receptors derive from a man in his late teens or twenties in good health and CMV-seronegative. CDR3s include the opening cysteine and the closing phenylalanine or tryptophan. D genes are given only for firm matches. Size is omitted from some rows. Given values are once, few, many or a class for expanded clones.

TRBJ2-3 | TRBD2 | TRBV5-4 | NA | CASSPGGSGGTSTDTQYF | TGTGCCAGCAGCCCGGGGGGTAGCGGGGGCACTAGCACAGATACGCAGTATTTT
TRBJ1-5 | NA | TRBV7-9 | NA | CASSLVGGQQPQHF | TGTGCCAGCAGCTTGGTGGGAGGCCAACAGCCCCAGCATTTT
TRBJ2-1 | TRBD1 | TRBV6-5 | NA | CASSQGQGTYNEQFF | TGTGCCAGCAGCCAAGGACAGGGCACCTACAATGAGCAGTTCTTC
TRBJ2-1 | TRBD2 | TRBV4-2 | NA | CASSQGTAPGRVNEQFF | TGTGCCAGCAGCCAAGGGACCGCCCCGGGGAGGGTCAATGAGCAGTTCTTC
TRBJ2-7 | NA | TRBV9 | NA | CASAGNEQYF | TGTGCCAGCGCAGGGAACGAGCAGTACTTC
TRBJ1-2 | TRBD1 | TRBV5-1 | NA | CASSLLRGKYGYTF | TGCGCCAGCAGCTTGCTCAGGGGGAAGTATGGCTACACCTTC
TRBJ1-4 | TRBD1 | TRBV2 | NA | CASRGSRGEKLFF | TGTGCCTCCAGGGGGAGCCGAGGTGAAAAACTGTTTTTT
TRBJ1-2 | NA | TRBV5-1 | NA | CASSPQLKANYGYTF | TGCGCCAGCAGCCCACAGTTGAAAGCTAACTATGGCTACACCTTC
TRBJ2-1 | TRBD2 | TRBV28 | NA | CASRGRVNNEQFF | TGTGCCAGCCGCGGGAGGGTAAACAATGAGCAGTTCTTC
TRBJ2-7 | NA | TRBV29-1 | NA | CSAFFRDKPYEQYF | TGCAGCGCGTTCTTCCGGGACAAACCCTACGAGCAGTACTTC
TRBJ1-6 | TRBD1 | TRBV7-9 | NA | CASSTDRESYNSPLHF | TGTGCCAGCAGCACGGACAGGGAATCCTATAATTCACCCCTCCACTTT
TRBJ2-6 | NA | TRBV10-3 | few | CAISESTGLPPANVLTF | TGTGCCATCAGTGAGTCGACAGGTTTACCCCCGGCCAACGTCCTGACTTTC
TRBJ2-2 | TRBD1 | TRBV6-5 | few | CASKRTGAGELFF | TGTGCCAGCAAGAGGACAGGGGCCGGGGAGCTGTTTTTT
TRBJ1-1 | TRBD1 | TRBV10-3 | NA | CAISDRGFLSTEAFF | TGTGCCATCTCAGACAGGGGCTTTTTGTCAACTGAAGCTTTCTTT
TRBJ2-7 | NA | TRBV28 | NA | CASSPRGRAKGYEQYF | TGTGCCAGCAGTCCCCGGGGTAGGGCCAAAGGGTACGAGCAGTACTTC
TRBJ1-1 | NA | TRBV6-5 | few | CASTVTGNTEAFF | TGTGCCAGCACCGTGACAGGAAACACTGAAGCTTTCTTT
TRBJ2-5 | TRBD1 | TRBV15 | NA | CATSRAPAARGKETQYF | TGTGCCACCAGCAGGGCTCCCGCCGCCAGGGGGAAAGAGACCCAGTACTTC
TRBJ1-1 | NA | TRBV19 | NA | CASSPTGHQNTEAFF | TGTGCCAGTAGTCCGACGGGACACCAGAACACTGAAGCTTTCTTT
TRBJ1-5 | NA | TRBV28 | NA | CASREGQPNQPQHF | TGTGCCAGCAGGGAAGGACAGCCTAATCAGCCCCAGCATTTT
TRBJ2-3 | NA | TRBV5-1 | once | CASSPPIGGGASDTQYF | TGCGCCAGCAGCCCTCCGATCGGTGGGGGGGCGTCAGATACGCAGTATTTT
TRBJ2-7 | TRBD1 | TRBV2 | once | CASTGTDEQYF | TGTGCCAGCACCGGGACAGACGAGCAGTACTTC
TRBJ2-3 | TRBD2 | TRBV2 | NA | CASNPWDSGGKDTQYF | TGTGCCAGCAATCCTTGGGATAGCGGGGGGAAAGATACGCAGTATTTT
TRBJ1-6 | NA | TRBV28 | NA | CASSRSGRIPLNSPLHF | TGTGCCAGCAGTCGTTCCGGGAGAATCCCCCTGAATTCACCCCTCCACTTT
TRBJ1-5 | NA | TRBV6-6 | NA | CASCRGGNQPQHF | TGTGCCAGTTGCAGGGGTGGCAATCAGCCCCAGCATTTT
TRBJ1-4 | TRBD1 | TRBV2 | NA | CASSKQGVGEKLFF | TGTGCCAGCAGTAAACAGGGGGTGGGGGAAAAACTGTTTTTT
TRBJ2-5 | TRBD1 | TRBV5-4 | NA | CASSFRSWDRKETQYF | TGTGCCAGCAGCTTCCGATCGTGGGACAGAAAAGAGACCCAGTACTTC
TRBJ1-2 | TRBD1 | TRBV11-2 | NA | CASSATGGKWNGYTF | TGTGCCAGCAGCGCCACAGGGGGGAAATGGAATGGCTACACCTTC
TRBJ1-1 | NA | TRBV5-1 | NA | CASSLTQGSNTEAFF | TGCGCCAGCAGCCTGACCCAGGGGTCTAACACTGAAGCTTTCTTT
TRBJ1-1 | NA | TRBV6-1 | NA | CASAYGGRGAFF | TGTGCCAGCGCCTATGGGGGCCGCGGAGCTTTCTTT
TRBJ1-1 | NA | TRBV28 | NA | CASLDATGAGTEAFF | TGTGCCAGCCTTGACGCCACCGGGGCGGGGACTGAAGCTTTCTTT
TRBJ2-2 | TRBD2 | TRBV9 | NA | CASSATSGRGTGELFF | TGTGCCAGCAGCGCAACTAGCGGGAGAGGCACCGGGGAGCTGTTTTTT
TRBJ2-3 | TRBD2 | TRBV12-5 | NA | CASGSGLAWTDTQYF | TGTGCTAGTGGTTCGGGACTAGCGTGGACAGATACGCAGTATTTT
TRBJ1-2 | NA | TRBV7-2 | NA | CASSQASYGYTF | TGTGCCAGCAGCCAAGCCTCGTATGGCTACACCTTC
TRBJ2-3 | TRBD1 | TRBV5-1 | NA | CASTRSGGRTDTQYF | TGCGCCAGCACCCGTTCAGGGGGCCGAACAGATACGCAGTATTTT
TRBJ1-1 | NA | TRBV9 | NA | CASTAGGALGAEAFF | TGTGCCAGCACCGCCGGGGGGGCCCTGGGGGCTGAAGCTTTCTTT
TRBJ1-1 | TRBD1 | TRBV4-1 | NA | CASSLDRGIGTEAFF | TGCGCCAGCAGCCTTGACAGGGGGATAGGCACTGAAGCTTTCTTT
TRBJ2-3 | NA | TRBV28 | NA | CASSFHRQALTDTQYF | TGTGCCAGCAGTTTTCATCGACAGGCCCTCACAGATACGCAGTATTTT
TRBJ2-7 | TRBD1 | TRBV30 | NA | CAQAGQGTEQYF | TGTGCCCAAGCGGGACAGGGTACCGAGCAGTACTTC
TRBJ1-1 | NA | TRBV27 | NA | CASVGYRGNTEAFF | TGTGCCAGCGTGGGGTATCGGGGGAACACTGAAGCTTTCTTT
TRBJ1-3 | NA | TRBV10-3 | NA | CAIRRDNVENTIYF | TGTGCCATCAGGAGGGACAACGTAGAAAACACCATATATTTT
TRBJ1-1 | NA | TRBV7-9 | NA | CASSQGGDEAFF | TGTGCCAGCAGCCAAGGGGGAGATGAAGCTTTCTTT
TRBJ1-2 | NA | TRBV6-6 | once | CASSPIRGGYTF | TGTGCCAGCAGCCCGATTCGGGGTGGCTACACCTTC
TRBJ1-4 | TRBD1 | TRBV5-1 | NA | CASREDGQANEKLFF | TGCGCCAGCAGAGAAGACGGACAGGCTAATGAAAAACTGTTTTTT
TRBJ1-4 | NA | TRBV5-5 | NA | CASNNPGQIATNEKLFF | TGTGCCAGCAACAATCCGGGACAAATTGCAACTAATGAAAAACTGTTTTTT
TRBJ2-5 | NA | TRBV5-1 | once | CASKGGPPQETQYF | TGCGCCAGCAAGGGGGGGCCCCCACAAGAGACCCAGTACTTC
TRBJ2-1 | TRBD2 | TRBV11-2 | few | CASSLGLADYNEQFF | TGTGCCAGCAGCTTGGGACTAGCGGACTACAATGAGCAGTTCTTC
TRBJ2-7 | NA | TRBV28 | NA | CASSFLGGGDYEQYF | TGTGCCAGCAGTTTTCTGGGAGGGGGGGACTACGAGCAGTACTTC
TRBJ1-1 | NA | TRBV28 | once | CASSTFSEAFF | TGTGCCAGCAGTACCTTTAGTGAAGCTTTCTTT
TRBJ1-1 | TRBD1 | TRBV27 | NA | CASSFGGQGFTEAFF | TGTGCCAGCAGTTTCGGGGGACAGGGTTTTACTGAAGCTTTCTTT
TRBJ2-7 | TRBD2 | TRBV6-5 | NA | CASSAGLAGTQEQYF | TGTGCCAGCAGTGCCGGACTAGCGGGGACCCAAGAGCAGTACTTC
TRBJ1-1 | NA | TRBV19 | NA | CACQRGQPNTEAFF | TGTGCCTGCCAGCGCGGCCAGCCGAACACTGAAGCTTTCTTT
TRBJ1-2 | NA | TRBV30 | NA | CAWNPGRGYGYTF | TGTGCCTGGAATCCGGGGAGGGGCTATGGCTACACCTTC
TRBJ1-2 | TRBD1 | TRBV29-1 | NA | CSVTTGTGNYGYTF | TGCAGCGTTACCACCGGGACAGGAAACTATGGCTACACCTTC